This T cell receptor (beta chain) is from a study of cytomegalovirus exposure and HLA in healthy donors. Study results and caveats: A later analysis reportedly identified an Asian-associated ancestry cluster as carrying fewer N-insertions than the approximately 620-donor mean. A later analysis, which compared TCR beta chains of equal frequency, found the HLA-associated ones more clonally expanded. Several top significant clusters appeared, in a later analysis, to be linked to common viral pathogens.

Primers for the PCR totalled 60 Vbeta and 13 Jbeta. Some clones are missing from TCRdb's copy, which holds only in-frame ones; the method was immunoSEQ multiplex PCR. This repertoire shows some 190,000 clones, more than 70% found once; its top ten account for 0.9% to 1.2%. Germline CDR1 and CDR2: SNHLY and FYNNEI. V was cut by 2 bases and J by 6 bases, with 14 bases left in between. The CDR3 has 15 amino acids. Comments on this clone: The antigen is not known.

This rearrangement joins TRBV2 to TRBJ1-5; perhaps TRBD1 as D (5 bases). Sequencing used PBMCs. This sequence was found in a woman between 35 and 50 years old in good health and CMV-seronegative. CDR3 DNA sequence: TGTGCCAGCAGTGAATCTCGGGGGGTCGGTCAGCCCCAGCATTTT. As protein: CASSESRGVGQPQHF.